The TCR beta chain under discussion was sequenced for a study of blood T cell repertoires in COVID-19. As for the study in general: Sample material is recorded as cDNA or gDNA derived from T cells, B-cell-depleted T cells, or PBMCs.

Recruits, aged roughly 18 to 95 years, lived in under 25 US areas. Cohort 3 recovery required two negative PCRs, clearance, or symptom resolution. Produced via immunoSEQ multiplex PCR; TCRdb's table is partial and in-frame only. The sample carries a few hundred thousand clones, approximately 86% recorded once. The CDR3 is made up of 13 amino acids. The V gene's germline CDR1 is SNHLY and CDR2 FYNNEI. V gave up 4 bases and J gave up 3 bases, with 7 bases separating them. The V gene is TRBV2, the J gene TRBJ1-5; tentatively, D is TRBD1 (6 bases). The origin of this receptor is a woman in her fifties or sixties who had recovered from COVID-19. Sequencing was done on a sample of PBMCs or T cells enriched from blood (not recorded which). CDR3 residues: CASSAGVNQPQHF. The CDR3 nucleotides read TGTGCCAGCAGTGCAGGGGTCAATCAGCCCCAGCATTTT.